Listed here are 3 T cell receptor beta chains from one sample, sequenced in a study of cytomegalovirus exposure and HLA in healthy donors. Profiling relied on immunoSEQ multiplex PCR, and the TCRdb table lists in-frame clones only, not all of them. The sample has more than 80,000 clones; roughly 96% are singletons. The specimen sequenced was PBMCs. The receptors were gathered from a woman under 30 in good health and CMV-seronegative.

This clone has just one count. The chain carries TRBV9 and TRBJ1-1; tentative D call: TRBD1 (6 bases). The CDR3 sequence is 16 residues long. Looked up from germline, CDR1 is SGDLS and CDR2 is YYNGEE. The ends were cut back, 3 bases at V and 0 bases at J, with 15 bases in the middle. CDR3 amino acids: CASSATGKRVNTEAFF. The CDR3, as DNA: TGTGCCAGCAGCGCCACAGGGAAGCGTGTGAACACTGAAGCTTTCTTT.

The sample holds a few counts of this clone. The V and J genes are TRBV7-9 and TRBJ1-1; D gene unclear. V lost 7 bases and J lost 11, with 14 bases in between. Germline loops: CDR1 SEHNR, CDR2 FQNEAQ (reference sequence). The CDR3 has 11 amino acids. CDR3 sequence: CASTAGPTAFF. For the CDR3, the DNA is TGTGCCAGCACGGCGGGTCCTACGGCTTTCTTT.

The CDR3 loop reads CASRGTGDNEQFF. Written as DNA, the CDR3 is TGTGCCAGCAGGGGGACAGGCGACAATGAGCAGTTCTTC. The chain joins TRBV25-1 to TRBJ2-1, with 8 bases matching TRBD1. The CDR3 has 13 residues. The junction had 3 bases not matched to a gene; V was cut back by 6 bases and J by 5 bases. From germline, CDR1 is MGHDK and CDR2 SYGVNS.